Each of the 9 T cell receptor beta chains below was sequenced from the same sample in a study of OX40 agonist ivuxolimab in advanced cancers. Profiling relied on immunoSEQ multiplex PCR, and the TCRdb table lists in-frame clones only, not all of them. The data contain 72,000 or so clones, around 86% of them singletons. The source was CD4+ or CD8+ T cells sorted from blood, collected in a trial of the OX40 agonist ivuxolimab. The source of these receptors is an adult with an advanced solid tumor such as melanoma, head and neck, liver or kidney cancer.

This chain links TRBV4-1 with TRBJ1-6; 8 nucleotides line up with TRBD1. This CDR3 comprises 18 residues. Trimming cost V 3 bases and J 2 bases; bases outside gene matches: 9. Germline loops: CDR1 MGHRA, CDR2 YSYEKL. CDR3 sequence: CASSQVIQGGTYNSPLHF. As DNA, the CDR3 is TGCGCCAGCAGCCAGGTTATACAGGGGGGAACCTATAATTCACCCCTCCACTTT.

V usage is TRBV5-8 and J usage is TRBJ2-1; TRBD2 matches at 14 bases. This CDR3 comprises 19 residues. J gave up 8 bases and V 0 bases, and 13 bases lay outside the gene matches. Per the germline V gene, CDR1 is SGHTS and CDR2 is YDEGEE. CDR3 coding DNA: TGTGCCAGCAGCTTGGGTCTGGGGTGGACTAGCGGGGGGTACGATGAGCAGTTCTTC. Translating gives CASSLGLGWTSGGYDEQFF.

The V and J genes are TRBV11-3 and TRBJ1-1, with unresolved D. The ends were cut back, 3 bases at V and 0 bases at J, with 5 bases in the middle. Germline V gives CDR1 SGHNT, CDR2 YENEEA. CDR3 size: 13 residues. CDR3 bases: TGTGCCAGCAGCTTGTATCTGAACACTGAAGCTTTCTTT. Translating it yields CASSLYLNTEAFF.

The chain employs TRBV28 and TRBJ2-7, with D perhaps matching TRBD1 or TRBD2 (5 bases each). Germline V gives CDR1 MDHEN, CDR2 SYDVKM. The CDR3 extends over 16 amino acids. Deletions cut 7 bases from V and 6 bases from J, with 25 bases between. CDR3 nucleotide sequence: TGTGCCAGCAATGGGGGACCTGGGCCGCAGGTATTCGAGCAGTACTTC. Translating gives CASNGGPGPQVFEQYF. Variable domain in full (rest from reference TRBV28 and TRBJ2-7): DVKVTQSSRYLVKRTGEKVFLECVQDMDHENMFWYRQDPGLGLRLIYFSYDVKMKEKGDIPEGYSVSREKKERFSLILESASTNQTSMYLCASNGGPGPQVFEQYFGPGTRLTVT.

The chain carries TRBV29-1 and TRBJ1-1; D is unresolved. The germline V gene has CDR1 SQVTM and CDR2 ANQGSEA. V was clipped by 3 bases and J by 6 bases, with 17 bases between them. The CDR3 has 14 amino acids. The CDR3 spells CSVDATGAAAEAFF. The CDR3 bases are TGCAGCGTTGACGCTACCGGAGCTGCTGCTGAAGCTTTCTTT.

The chain links TRBV2 to TRBJ2-7; 10 bases agree with TRBD2. This CDR3 is built from 19 residues. Germline CDR1 reads SNHLY; CDR2 reads FYNNEI. V was clipped by 7 bases and J by 1 base; unmatched bases: 19. CDR3 residues: CASITRTSGRDSGSYEQYF. The CDR3 DNA is TGTGCCAGCATAACGCGGACTAGCGGCAGAGATTCTGGGTCCTACGAGCAGTACTTC.

The chain uses TRBV6-5 and TRBJ2-3, with D tentatively TRBD1 (6 bases). Trimming took off 3 bases at V and 6 bases at J, with 16 bases between the two ends. Per germline, CDR1 MNHEY and CDR2 SVGAGI. The CDR3 spans 15 residues. The CDR3 coding sequence is TGTGCCAGCAGTTATGGGGGCAGGGGTACGGATACGCAGTATTTT. Encoded protein: CASSYGGRGTDTQYF.

The V and J genes are TRBV5-1 and TRBJ1-4; unclear D gene. This CDR3 spans 17 amino acids. The germline V and J ends were trimmed by 0 bases and 3 bases, with 15 bases remaining between them. Germline CDR1 reads SGHRS; CDR2 reads YFSETQ. Here the CDR3 DNA reads TGCGCCAGCAGCTTGGCACCTGAGAGGATATCTAATGAAAAACTGTTTTTT. Amino acid sequence: CASSLAPERISNEKLFF.

The chain has TRBV7-3 and TRBJ2-7; D might be TRBD1 (7 bases). The CDR3 loop spans 13 amino acids. Trimming shortened V by 5 bases and J by 6 bases, and 14 bases separated the two germline ends. Germline V lookup: CDR1 SGHTA, CDR2 FQGTGA. The CDR3 bases are TGTGCCAGCAGCCTCCTCCAGGGGGGCGAGCAGTACTTC. Its translation is CASSLLQGGEQYF.